These T cell receptor beta chains were read from a single sample in a study of cytomegalovirus exposure and HLA in healthy donors. Sequenced by immunoSEQ multiplex PCR; TCRdb stores in-frame clones only, minus some. The sample features over 110,000 clones, with 0.96% in its top ten. The sample was PBMCs. All receptors come from a male donor in good health and CMV-seronegative. The CDR3 runs from the conserved cysteine through the conserved F or W. Each record gives: V gene, J gene, CDR3 protein.

TRBV15	TRBJ2-3	CATSRLAGRDTQYF
TRBV7-2	TRBJ1-5	CASSLVGGDNQPQHF
TRBV4-1	TRBJ1-1	CASSQTGSTEAFF
TRBV28	TRBJ1-2	CAIDLLGTENNYGYTF
TRBV29-1	TRBJ2-1	CSVDPLSSYNEQFF
TRBV11-2	TRBJ2-5	CASSLGQGIPSLETQYF
TRBV5-1	TRBJ1-5	CASSPTGEDQPQHF
TRBV5-1	TRBJ2-7	CASSLGRASGSYEQYF
TRBV5-6	TRBJ1-4	CASSSAGATEKLFF
TRBV28	TRBJ2-7	CASSQGLSYEQYF
TRBV30	TRBJ2-3	CAWSVDLGRTSTDTQYF
TRBV11-3	TRBJ2-1	CASSSGLAWDNEQFF
TRBV18	TRBJ2-1	CASSPWDSSYNEQFF
TRBV7-9	TRBJ1-1	CASSLVMGQGTEAFF
TRBV28	TRBJ2-7	CAGSSRGQVYEQYF
TRBV28	TRBJ2-7	CASTGLAGGHQYEQYF
TRBV19	TRBJ2-6	CASSMPREASGANVLTF
TRBV27	TRBJ2-1	CASRTPRQGTPYNEQFF